The 2 T cell receptor beta chains presented below share a single source sample, sequenced in a study of T cells in Graves' hyperthyroidism and ophthalmopathy. Amplified regions were TCR beta CDR3 sequences from RNA transcripts. First-round RT-PCR targeting the TCR CDR3 was performed with the HTBI primer set. TCRdb redid the calling of the multiplex PCR reads with MiXCR, one entry per CDR3 protein. The repertoire holds 560,000 or so distinct CDR3 sequences, with around 45% as singletons. The sequenced sample consisted of peripheral blood or thyroid tissue (not recorded which). The receptors originated from a woman aged 18 to 35 with Graves' hyperthyroidism.

This chain connects TRBV24-1 to TRBJ2-5, with D perhaps matching TRBD1 (6 bases). CDR1 KGHDR and CDR2 SFDVKD come from the germline V gene. The germline V and J ends were trimmed by 0 bases and 5 bases, with 12 bases remaining between them. The CDR3 has 15 residues. In nucleotides, the CDR3 is TGTGCCACCAGTGATTTGCGGGCAGGGGAGGAGACCCAGTACTTC. It codes for CATSDLRAGEETQYF.

This clonotype occurred a few times. The chain couples TRBV29-1 to TRBJ1-5; possibly TRBD1 for D (5 bases). Germline values: CDR1 SQVTM, CDR2 ANQGSEA. Trimming left V 6 bases short and J 7 bases short, with 10 bases between. The CDR3 has 11 amino acids. This CDR3 is CSVQVGQPQHF. CDR3 coding DNA: TGCAGCGTACAGGTGGGGCAGCCCCAGCATTTT.